These 30 T cell receptor beta chains came from one sample sequenced in a study of molecular identifiers for immune sequencing clone quantification. TCRdb fed the PCR reads into MiXCR, producing one record per CDR3 protein. The sample records roughly 320,000 distinct CDR3 sequences, roughly a quarter being singletons. Sequenced sample: naive CD8+ T cells from blood, with Jurkat cell RNA spiked in. Subset denoted: FACS-sorted CD8+CD4-CCR7+CD45RA+ naive T cells. The receptors come from a human donor in good health. Some libraries in this study had Jurkat cell RNA spiked in.

This clonotype was seen at least ten times. The chain recombines TRBV12-3 or TRBV12-4 with TRBJ2-3; D gene uncertain. V was cut by 1 base and J by 1 base, with 9 bases left in between. The length of the CDR3 is 15 residues. CDR3 bases: TGTGCCAGCAGTTTAGGATTCGGGCGCACAGATACGCAGTATTTT. Protein: CASSLGFGRTDTQYF.

There are a few counts of this clonotype. The chain uses TRBV20-1 and TRBJ2-7; D is ambiguous. Germline loops: CDR1 DFQATT, CDR2 SNEGSKA (reference sequence). V shed 8 bases and J shed 0 bases, with 17 bases lying between them. The CDR3 is 14 amino acids. CDR3 protein: CSPRVRGVSYEQYF. In DNA, the CDR3 is TGCAGTCCCCGAGTCCGAGGCGTCTCCTACGAGCAGTACTTC.

Comments on this clonotype: A much larger clone lies a single base off, so this may be a read error. The rearrangement joins TRBV13 to TRBJ2-6; 9 nucleotides line up with TRBD1. In germline, CDR1 is PRHDT, CDR2 FYEKMQ (reference sequence). The CDR3 extends over 21 amino acids. Losses at the gene ends were 2 bases for V and 2 bases for J; bases not matched to a gene: 16. Here the CDR3 DNA reads TGTGCCAGCAGCTTAACAGGGGGCTGGGGAAATACCCAGCCTGGGGCCAACGTCCTGACTTTC. Protein: CASSLTGGWGNTQPGANVLTF. The full variable domain, in which reference TRBV13 and TRBJ2-6 provide the parts outside the CDR3, is AAGVIQSPRHLIKEKRETATLKCYPIPRHDTVYWYQQGPGQDPQFLISFYEKMQSDKGSIPDRFSAQQFSDYHSELNMSSLELGDSALYFCASSLTGGWGNTQPGANVLTFGAGSRLTVL.

At least ten counts were recorded for this clonotype. The genes are TRBV4-3 and TRBJ1-1; no firm D call. The V end was cut by 0 bases, the J end by 3 bases, with 11 bases between. This CDR3 spans 15 amino acids. The V gene's germline CDR1 is LGHNA and CDR2 YSLEER. CDR3 sequence (DNA): TGCGCCAGCAGCCAAGATAAAGACTGGGACACTGAAGCTTTCTTT. It encodes CASSQDKDWDTEAFF.

The genes are TRBV7-9 and TRBJ2-7; D not certain. The CDR3 sequence is 15 residues long. From germline, CDR1 is SEHNR and CDR2 FQNEAQ (reference sequence). With 4 bases removed from V and 4 bases from J, the gap between germline ends came to 17 bases. Here the CDR3 DNA reads TGTGCCAGCAGCTCCGCCCCCACTCCTGCGTACGAGCAGTACTTC. Translation gives CASSSAPTPAYEQYF.

The chain employs TRBV11-2 and TRBJ2-7; possible D gene TRBD2, 6 bases. V was cut by 3 bases and J by 7 bases, with 25 bases left in between. The CDR3 has 17 residues. CDR1 SGHAT and CDR2 FQNNGV come from the germline V gene. DNA for the CDR3: TGTGCCAGCAGCTTGGGGACCCGGGAGTCTGTTTCTTGGGAGCAGTACTTC. Residues: CASSLGTRESVSWEQYF. Using reference TRBV11-2 and TRBJ2-7 for the parts outside the CDR3, the full variable domain is EAGVAQSPRYKIIEKRQSVAFWCNPISGHATLYWYQQILGQGPKLLIQFQNNGVVDDSQLPKDRFSAERLKGVDSTLKIQPAKLEDSAVYLCASSLGTRESVSWEQYFGPGTRLTVT.

The gene calls are TRBV11-2 and TRBJ2-3; 9 positions match TRBD1. Trimming at V came to 4 bases and at J to 6 bases, leaving 17 bases not matched to a gene. The germline gives CDR1 SGHAT, CDR2 FQNNGV. CDR3 size: 18 residues. The CDR3: CASSSWDRVGGAADTQYF. The CDR3 nucleotides read TGTGCCAGCAGCTCCTGGGACAGGGTAGGGGGGGCCGCGGATACGCAGTATTTT.

Comment on this clonotype: This may arise from a read error, as a much more abundant clone is one base away. The chain has TRBV4-1 and TRBJ2-3, with D perhaps matching TRBD2 (7 bases). CDR3 size: 15 residues. Germline V lookup: CDR1 MGHRA, CDR2 YSYEKL. Deletions cut 6 bases from V and 4 bases from J, with 17 bases between. Here the CDR3 DNA reads TGCGCCAGCAGGCCTGATGGGGGGGCCGCAGATACGCAGTATTTT. Residues: CASRPDGGAADTQYF.

The chain joins TRBV12-3 or TRBV12-4 to TRBJ2-5; D is unresolved. V was clipped by 6 bases and J by 7 bases, with 12 bases between them. The CDR3 has 12 amino acids. The chain's CDR3 is CASRTDNPTQYF. Written as DNA, the CDR3 is TGTGCCAGCAGGACCGATAACCCGACCCAGTACTTC.

This rearrangement joins TRBV20-1 to TRBJ2-7; 8 bases line up with TRBD2. CDR1 and CDR2 from the germline V gene are DFQATT and SNEGSKA (reference sequence). V shed 6 bases and J 1 base; nucleotides not matched to a gene: 11. The CDR3 runs 15 residues. CDR3: CSAPLSGGFSYEQYF. The CDR3 DNA reads as TGCAGTGCACCATTAAGCGGGGGCTTTTCCTACGAGCAGTACTTC.

This clonotype has more than one count but fewer than ten. V is TRBV11-2 and J is TRBJ1-1; the D gene is possibly TRBD1 (6 bases). This CDR3 has 14 amino acids. Trimming removed 3 bases from V and 3 bases from J, with 11 bases in between. Germline loops: CDR1 SGHAT, CDR2 FQNNGV. As DNA, the CDR3 is TGTGCCAGCAGCTTTGACGCAGGGGACACTGAAGCTTTCTTT. Translating gives CASSFDAGDTEAFF.

At least ten counts were recorded for this clonotype. The J gene is TRBJ2-5, the V gene TRBV5-4; weak D call: TRBD2 (6 bases). This CDR3 region has 15 residues. The V end was cut by 1 base, the J end by 3 bases, with 13 bases between. CDR1 and CDR2 (germline): SGHNT, YYREEE (reference sequence). The CDR3 loop reads CASSLRTSIEETQYF. The CDR3 DNA is TGTGCCAGCAGCTTGCGTACTAGCATAGAAGAGACCCAGTACTTC.

This clonotype has a count of ten or more. The chain has TRBV7-8 and TRBJ2-7; 7 bases fit TRBD2. CDR1 SGHVS and CDR2 FQNEAQ come from the germline V gene. J was trimmed by 4 bases and V by 4 bases; bases with no gene match: 4. The CDR3 extends over 13 amino acids. The CDR3 nucleotides are TGTGCCAGCAGCTCTCTGCGGGAGTACGAGCAGTACTTC. Translated, it gives CASSSLREYEQYF.

In the case of this clonotype: Given a much more abundant clone one base away, this may be a read error. The V call is TRBV18, the J call TRBJ2-4; 9 positions agree with TRBD2. Germline V gene lookup returns CDR1 KGHSH and CDR2 LQKENI. This CDR3 is built from 16 residues. The CDR3 reads CASSPGLAGVENIQHF. CDR3 in DNA: TGTGCCAGCTCACCAGGGTTAGCGGGAGTTGAAAACATTCAGCACTTC.

This clonotype was seen repeatedly, ten times or more. The rearrangement joins TRBV7-6 to TRBJ2-3, with 10 bases fitting TRBD1. The germline V gene has CDR1 SGHVS and CDR2 FNYEAQ. With 4 bases clipped from V and 3 bases from J, the junction kept 1 base outside the gene matches. This CDR3 is 14 amino acids long. The CDR3 sequence is CASSWTGGTDTQYF. CDR3 coding DNA: TGTGCCAGCAGCTGGACAGGGGGGACAGATACGCAGTATTTT.

This clonotype was detected many times. V usage is TRBV14 and J usage is TRBJ1-1, with D perhaps TRBD1 (5 bases). Trimming cost V 7 bases and J 4 bases, with 19 bases left between them. This CDR3 comprises 15 residues. Germline CDR1 and CDR2: SGHDN and FVKESK. CDR3 region: CASTGRQGPFTEAFF. CDR3 nucleotide sequence: TGTGCCAGCACCGGACGGCAGGGACCCTTCACTGAAGCTTTCTTT.

On this clonotype itself: The junction differs from germline at one of its ends, possibly a read error. The chain recombines TRBV4-2 with TRBJ2-1; 7 bases match TRBD2. The V gene's germline CDR1 is LGHNA and CDR2 YNFKEQ. The CDR3 contains 16 residues. CDR3 sequence: CASSQSSGHSCNEQFF. The CDR3 coding sequence is TGTGCCAGCAGCCAGTCTAGCGGCCACTCCTGCAATGAGCAGTTCTTC.

This clonotype came up once. This may be a read error, as it is one base from a much larger clone. The chain employs TRBV6-5 and TRBJ1-4, with TRBD1 as a possible D gene (6 bases). CDR3 size: 14 residues. Germline V gene data show CDR1 as MNHEY and CDR2 as SVGAGI. CDR3 coding DNA: TGTGCCAGCAGCCACATCTGGGCAGGGGAAAAACAGTTTTTT. It encodes CASSHIWAGEKQFF.

A remark on this clonotype: A much larger clone differs by one base, so this may be a read error. The V gene is TRBV12-3 or TRBV12-4, the J gene TRBJ1-1; D remains unclear. V lost 3 bases and J lost 5, with 10 bases in between. The length of the CDR3 is 13 residues. CDR3 DNA sequence: TGTGCCAGCAGTTTTTATCACGTGACTGAAGCTTTCTTT. Protein sequence: CASSFYHVTEAFF.

This clonotype occurred once. An end of the junction does not agree with germline; a read error may underlie this. The genes are TRBV9 and TRBJ2-3, with TRBD2 as a possible D gene (6 bases). In germline, CDR1 is SGDLS, CDR2 YYNGEE. This CDR3 has 15 amino acids. The CDR3 bases are TGTGCCAGCAGCTTAGGGACCACTAGCACAGATACGCAGTGTTTT. It encodes CASSLGTTSTDTQCF.

This clonotype came up a few times. The V and J genes are TRBV20-1 and TRBJ2-7; 7 nucleotides agree with TRBD1. Germline CDR1 is DFQATT and CDR2 is SNEGSKA (reference sequence). Trimming removed 3 bases from V and 3 bases from J; junction bases left unmatched: 5. The CDR3 is 13 amino acids. The CDR3 region is CSASGQGVYEQYF. The CDR3 DNA reads TGCAGTGCTAGCGGTCAGGGGGTCTACGAGCAGTACTTC.

Notes on this clonotype: A read error is possible here, since a much larger clone lies one base away. The gene calls are TRBV7-9 and TRBJ1-4; D unresolved. Trimming removed 1 base at V and 7 bases at J, with 13 bases between. The germline gives CDR1 SEHNR, CDR2 FQNEAQ (reference sequence). There are 15 residues in the CDR3. CDR3 in amino acids: CASSLGTTGSEKLFF. DNA of the CDR3: TGTGCCAGCAGCTTAGGAACGACGGGTAGTGAAAAACTGTTTTTT.

This clonotype was found many times. CDR3 residues: CASTPLAGVRKGQFF. CDR3 bases: TGTGCCAGCACACCCCTCGCGGGAGTTAGAAAAGGGCAGTTCTTC. The chain has TRBV25-1 and TRBJ2-1; 7 bases map to TRBD2. The CDR3 consists of 15 residues. Germline V gene data show CDR1 as MGHDK and CDR2 as SYGVNS. Trimming took 7 bases from V and 12 from J; bases not matched to a gene: 18.

Regarding this clonotype: A read error is possible here, since a much larger clone lies one base away. The genes are TRBV4-1 and TRBJ2-7, with D maybe TRBD2 (6 bases). This CDR3 is built from 15 residues. V dropped 1 base and J dropped 2 bases, with 12 bases sitting between them. Germline-derived CDR1 and CDR2 are MGHRA and YSYEKL. The CDR3: CASSQAHPGAYEQYF. The CDR3 nucleotides read TGCGCCAGCAGCCAAGCCCATCCGGGAGCCTACGAGCAGTACTTC.

There are a few counts of this clonotype. This chain joins TRBV5-6 and TRBJ2-4, with 10 bases fitting TRBD1. This CDR3 region has 17 residues. CDR1 is SGHDT and CDR2 is YYEEEE in the germline V gene. Germline trimming cut 0 bases from V and 6 bases from J; bases unmatched to any gene: 9. The CDR3 is CASSLVPGQGLVNIQYF. In DNA, the CDR3 is TGTGCCAGCAGCTTGGTCCCGGGACAGGGGTTGGTAAACATTCAGTACTTC.

This clonotype was seen only a few times. V and J are TRBV13 and TRBJ2-6; the match to TRBD2 covers 12 bases. This CDR3 has 19 amino acids. Trimming took 8 bases from V and 3 from J; bases not matched to a gene: 14. Germline V gene data show CDR1 as PRHDT and CDR2 as FYEKMQ (reference sequence). The CDR3 is CASRSPSGGAGVGANVLTF. CDR3 in DNA: TGTGCCAGCCGCTCACCTAGCGGGGGGGCCGGGGTTGGGGCCAACGTCCTGACTTTC.

There are many counts of this clonotype. This chain uses TRBV16 with TRBJ2-7, with 8 nucleotides matching TRBD1. The CDR3 runs to 15 residues. The trim removed 4 bases at V and 3 bases at J, leaving 8 bases unmatched. Germline V gene lookup returns CDR1 KGHSY and CDR2 FQNENV. CDR3 DNA: TGTGCCAGCAGCCCGGAGACAGGGGCCAGCTACGAGCAGTACTTC. This translates into CASSPETGASYEQYF. Variable domain in full (rest from reference TRBV16 and TRBJ2-7): GEEVAQTPKHLVRGEGQKAKLYCAPIKGHSYVFWYQQVLKNEFKFLISFQNENVFDETGMPKERFSAKCLPNSPCSLEIQATKLEDSAVYFCASSPETGASYEQYFGPGTRLTVT.

V usage is TRBV4-3 and J usage is TRBJ2-5, with TRBD1 as a possible D gene (6 bases). This CDR3 spans 14 amino acids. The germline V and J ends were trimmed by 0 bases and 6 bases, with 11 bases remaining between them. Looked up from germline, CDR1 is LGHNA and CDR2 is YSLEER. The CDR3 coding sequence is TGCGCCAGCAGCCAAGATGTGACAGGTCAGACCCAGTACTTC. Its protein product is CASSQDVTGQTQYF.

This clonotype was observed a handful of times. J is TRBJ1-1 and V is TRBV6-5; D remains ambiguous. Trimming took 7 bases from V and 4 from J, leaving 13 bases between them. CDR1 and CDR2 from the germline V gene are MNHEY and SVGAGI. The CDR3 length is 13 residues. The DNA for the CDR3 is TGTGCCAGCACCATAGGGTGGGCCACTGAAGCTTTCTTT. As protein: CASTIGWATEAFF.

This clonotype was seen many times. V gene TRBV20-1 combines with J gene TRBJ2-7, with D possibly being TRBD2 (5 bases). Germline V gives CDR1 DFQATT, CDR2 SNEGSKA (reference sequence). The CDR3 is 14 amino acids. V shed 0 bases and J shed 5 bases, with 14 bases lying between them. This chain's CDR3 is CSARDLSGSHEQYF. Here the CDR3 DNA reads TGCAGTGCTAGAGATCTGTCGGGGTCCCACGAGCAGTACTTC.